This T cell receptor beta chain appears in the sequencing data of a study of T cell repertoires in cytomegalovirus infection (dated 2019 in TCRdb). A note on the overall study: Alongside well-studied HLA-B-restricted epitopes, the peptide stimulations were aimed at recently identified HLA-C-restricted CMV epitopes, whose presentation resists viral immunomodulation. Donor HLA type was relevant to the analysis, as public TCR beta signatures indicated carriage of CMV infection together with the matching HLA type. The investigation overall reported the following: Carriers of CMV infection plus the relevant HLA type were discriminated by the cumulative frequency of public TCR beta family members in the study cohort and in an independent roughly 380-donor cohort. The ex vivo response was dominated by HLA-C-restricted CMV-specific TCR beta clonotypes, and the single most frequent clonotype in two of eight donors was supplied by these HLA-C-restricted clonotypes.

The germline V gene encodes CDR1 SEHNR and CDR2 FQNEAQ (reference sequence). From the cysteine through the phenylalanine, the CDR3 covers 17 amino acids. Of the read, only the CDR3 DNA is kept; its 51 bases are in frame from base 1. V lost 1 base and J lost 0 bases, and the count of bases not matched to a germline gene is 8. The sample holds many counts of this clonotype. There is no known antigen for this receptor. Base-call qualities are not available, and no considerably larger clone is one nucleotide away. Sequencer: Illumina HiSeq 1500. TCRdb trimmed public reads at Q25 via fastp, called clones via MiXCR and kept in-frame beta chains. One record per CDR3 amino acid sequence lists the most common genes and DNA. Recorded for this sample are approximately 730,000 distinct CDR3 sequences; roughly a third of them occurred a single time. The leading ten clones occupy around a sixth of the sample. The intended sense of this specimen's treatment or condition label: in vitro stimulation with specific CMV peptide epitopes to enrich CMV-specific T cells.

This clonotype originated in a human donor in good health (CMV status not recorded). Some clones in this sample may be carry-over from other donors' samples. Recombination joined TRBV7-9 with TRBJ1-1, with 7 bases in between that match TRBD1. The sequenced sample was cultured PBMCs, obtained from culture after CMV antigen stimulation. The DNA sequence is given as TGTGCCAGCAGCTTAGTCCGGGACAGCCTTATGAACACTGAAGCTTTCTTT. Translation gives CASSLVRDSLMNTEAFF.